This is a list of T cell receptor beta chains from one sample in a study of T-cell memory formation after mild COVID-19. TCRdb analysed the 5' RACE reads with MiXCR anew, one entry per CDR3 protein. The table lists some 490,000 distinct CDR3 sequences, over 15% of them singletons. Source material: PBMCs or a T cell subset sorted from them (not recorded which). The origin of the receptors is an adult woman who had mild COVID-19 (a few samples of this study predate the infection). Cell type and time point are not known. Both conserved end residues are part of each CDR3. Fields, in order: D gene, V gene, J gene, clone size, CDR3 DNA, CDR3 protein. A D gene is named only where the DNA matches it firmly. A clone size is listed for some rows: how often the clone was seen (once, few, many), or a class if it is expanded.

NA	TRBV12-3/TRBV12-4	TRBJ1-1	NA	TGTGCCAGCAGTTTATTTGCAGGGAACACTGAAGCTTTCTTT	CASSLFAGNTEAFF
TRBD1	TRBV4-3	TRBJ2-3	NA	TGCGCCAGCAGCCAAACAGGGGTGGATACGCAGTATTTT	CASSQTGVDTQYF
TRBD1	TRBV5-5	TRBJ1-2	once	TGTGCCAGCAGCGGGACAGGGCGCGGCTACACCTTC	CASSGTGRGYTF
NA	TRBV5-1	TRBJ1-1	NA	TGCGCCAGCAGCCCGGACAGTGGTCTTACTAACACTGAAGCTTTCTTT	CASSPDSGLTNTEAFF
NA	TRBV7-9	TRBJ2-1	few	TGTGCCAGCAGCTTAGCGGGTGGCGGGCTCCCCCGCGATGGGCAGTTCTTC	CASSLAGGGLPRDGQFF
NA	TRBV7-2	TRBJ1-6	NA	TGTGCCAGCAAGGTCGAGCAGGGACGAAATTCACCCCTCCACTTT	CASKVEQGRNSPLHF
NA	TRBV4-1	TRBJ2-5	many	TGCGCCAGCAGCCTCTACGGGGCTGGAGAGACCCAGTACTTC	CASSLYGAGETQYF
TRBD2	TRBV11-2	TRBJ2-1	few	TGTGCCAGCAGCCCCTGGACTAGCGGGAGCGGAGACAATGAGCAGTTCTTC	CASSPWTSGSGDNEQFF
TRBD2	TRBV29-1	TRBJ2-1	NA	TGCAGCGTCTCTAGCGGGGTGGCCTACAATGAGCAGTTCTTC	CSVSSGVAYNEQFF
NA	TRBV12-3/TRBV12-4	TRBJ2-1	few	TGTGCCAGCAGTGACCGGGACACCTACCCTTTTGAGCAGTTCTTC	CASSDRDTYPFEQFF
TRBD1	TRBV20-1	TRBJ1-2	few	TGCAGTGCTCGGGACAGGGTGCATTATGGCTACACCTTC	CSARDRVHYGYTF
NA	TRBV7-6	TRBJ2-7	many	TGTGCCAGCAGCTCCGCCCAGCATTCCTACGAGCAGTACTTC	CASSSAQHSYEQYF
TRBD1	TRBV5-1	TRBJ2-5	NA	TGCGCCAGCAGCTTATGGACAGGGGGCACAGAGACCCAGTACTTC	CASSLWTGGTETQYF
NA	TRBV2	TRBJ2-3	few	TGTGCCAGCAGATACTACGATACGCAGTATTTT	CASRYYDTQYF
TRBD2	TRBV7-8	TRBJ2-7	NA	TGTGCCAGCAGCTTAGTCTTAAAACTAGCGGGGTACGAGCAGTACTTC	CASSLVLKLAGYEQYF
NA	TRBV25-1	TRBJ1-2	NA	TGTGCCAGCAGCTCCTCGACTGAGACGTATAACTATGGCTACACCTTC	CASSSSTETYNYGYTF
TRBD1	TRBV4-1	TRBJ2-3	NA	TGCGCCAGCAGCCAAGTACCCGGACAGGGCGCAGATACGCAGTATTTT	CASSQVPGQGADTQYF
NA	TRBV5-4	TRBJ1-6	NA	TGTGCCAGCAGCTTGGCTCAGTCCGGCGCACCCCTCCACTTT	CASSLAQSGAPLHF
NA	TRBV5-1	TRBJ2-2	NA	TGCGCCAGCAAGCTGGGGGCGGCCTTGGACGGGGAGCTGTTTTTT	CASKLGAALDGELFF
NA	TRBV5-1	TRBJ2-7	many	TGCGCCAGCAGCTTGGACGGAGTAGCGGTCTCCTACGAGCAGTACTTC	CASSLDGVAVSYEQYF
NA	TRBV7-9	TRBJ2-2	NA	TGTGCCAGCAGCATATACACCGGGGAGCTGTTTTTT	CASSIYTGELFF
TRBD1	TRBV9	TRBJ1-6	many	TGTGCCAGCAGCGAGTTGGACAGGGCCAATTCACCCCTCCACTTT	CASSELDRANSPLHF
TRBD2	TRBV11-2	TRBJ2-5	few	TGTGCCAGCAGCTCATTCGGGACTATACAAGAGACCCAGTACTTC	CASSSFGTIQETQYF
TRBD1	TRBV29-1	TRBJ1-2	few	TGCAGCGTGCTACCGGGACAGGGCTTCGGAGGCTACACCTTC	CSVLPGQGFGGYTF
NA	TRBV12-3/TRBV12-4	TRBJ1-3	NA	TGTGCCAGCAGCTTCACAGGAGGTGGAAACACCATATATTTT	CASSFTGGGNTIYF
TRBD2	TRBV20-1	TRBJ2-3	NA	TGCAGTGCGCCCACTAGCGGGGGACGGTCAGATACGCAGTATTTT	CSAPTSGGRSDTQYF
TRBD1	TRBV5-8	TRBJ1-2	NA	TGTGCCAGCAGCGCGACCGGGACAGGGGGTGATGGCTACACCTTC	CASSATGTGGDGYTF
NA	TRBV9	TRBJ2-7	NA	TGTGCCAGCAGCCCCGCCAGGGCCGACGAGCAGTACTTC	CASSPARADEQYF
NA	TRBV7-9	TRBJ2-3	many	TGTGCCAGCAGCTTAGGTCCGCGCCAAGATTCAGATACGCAGTATTTT	CASSLGPRQDSDTQYF
TRBD1	TRBV9	TRBJ1-2	many	TGTGCCAGCAGCGTAGGGACAGGGGTACAGTATGGCTACACCTTC	CASSVGTGVQYGYTF
TRBD1	TRBV7-2	TRBJ2-7	NA	TGTGCCAGCAGCACACCGGGACAGGGTACCTCCTACGAGCAGTACTTC	CASSTPGQGTSYEQYF
TRBD2	TRBV20-1	TRBJ2-5	NA	TGCAGTGCTAGGGAAGCTAGCGGGGGGTACAAGACCCAGTACTTC	CSAREASGGYKTQYF
NA	TRBV12-3/TRBV12-4	TRBJ1-4	NA	TGTGCCAGCAGTTGGGTCAGCCTCGCAACTAATGAAAAAATGTTTTTT	CASSWVSLATNEKMFF
TRBD2	TRBV4-1	TRBJ2-7	NA	TGCGCCAGCAGCCAAGTACGCGGGGGGGCCTACGAGCAGTACTTC	CASSQVRGGAYEQYF
TRBD2	TRBV19	TRBJ2-3	NA	TGTGCCACTAGCATAGCGGGAGCAGATACGCAGTATTTT	CATSIAGADTQYF
NA	TRBV10-3	TRBJ2-2	few	TGTGCCATCAGTCACCCCGGGTCGGGCCCCCCGGGGAGCACCGGGGAGCTGTTTTTT	CAISHPGSGPPGSTGELFF
TRBD1	TRBV6-6	TRBJ2-5	few	TGTGCCAGCAGTACAGGACAGGGGGGTTCCCAAGAGACCCAGTACTTC	CASSTGQGGSQETQYF
NA	TRBV7-2	TRBJ2-2	few	TGTGCCAGCAGCTTAGGTGTCGCGCGCACCGGGGAGCTGTTTTTT	CASSLGVARTGELFF
NA	TRBV7-2	TRBJ2-1	NA	TGTGCCAGCAGCCCCACTCACACGTACAATGAGCAGTTCTTC	CASSPTHTYNEQFF
NA	TRBV18	TRBJ2-2	NA	TGTGCCAGCTCACAACTCGAGCACGGGGAGCTGTTTTTT	CASSQLEHGELFF
TRBD2	TRBV5-6	TRBJ2-3	NA	TGTGCCAGCAGCCTGGACCTAGCGGGAGTGGGGGATACGCAGTATTTT	CASSLDLAGVGDTQYF
NA	TRBV20-1	TRBJ1-5	many	TGCAGTGCTATATGGCGGCCTGGATATAGCAATCAGCCCCAGCATTTT	CSAIWRPGYSNQPQHF